This note documents a single T cell receptor beta chain sequence. These data originate in a study of blood T cell repertoires in COVID-19. V dropped 3 bases and J dropped 4 bases, with 18 bases sitting between them. The CDR3 spans 16 residues. Germline V gene lookup returns CDR1 LNHDA and CDR2 SQIVND (reference sequence). Per the original methods: Nucleated cell number was recorded as an estimate derived from reference gene primer amplification. The table came from immunoSEQ multiplex PCR; TCRdb's copy has only in-frame clones and leaves some out. The V and J calls and the clone size are those of that table, but D and trimming were determined from the DNA. This table holds 150,000 to 200,000 clones, approximately 86% found once.

This chain links TRBV19 with TRBJ1-1; a possible D gene is TRBD1 (6 bases). The receptor's source is a man aged 45-60 years with active or convalescent COVID-19. The specimen sequenced was peripheral blood. CDR3 sequence: CASSIIGVGGATEAFF. CDR3 nucleotide sequence: TGTGCCAGTAGTATTATTGGCGTGGGGGGGGCCACTGAAGCTTTCTTT. The whole variable domain, remainder taken from reference TRBV19 and TRBJ1-1, is DGGITQSPKYLFRKEGQNVTLSCEQNLNHDAMYWYRQDPGQGLRLIYYSQIVNDFQKGDIAEGYSVSREKKESFPLTVTSAQKNPTAFYLCASSIIGVGGATEAFFGQGTRLTVV.